The rows below give T cell receptor beta chains drawn from one sample of a study of blood T cell repertoires in COVID-19. Sequencing was performed with immunoSEQ multiplex PCR; in TCRdb, only in-frame clones are kept and a portion is missing. The data show about 220,000 clones, about 86% seen once. Sequences were obtained from peripheral blood. The origin of the receptors is a woman aged 25 to 39 who had recovered from COVID-19. The CDR3 runs from the conserved cysteine through the conserved F or W. The D gene is left open where the match is weak. The size field is filled for only some rows; it gives once, few, many or a size class.

CDR3nt,CDR3aa,j_gene,abundance,d_gene,v_gene
TGTGCCAGCAGCTTGGAGGGGCTTGGCTACACCTTC,CASSLEGLGYTF,TRBJ1-2,-,-,TRBV5-4
TGTGCCAGTACCCGTAAGTTGGGGACAGGGGACAATGAGCAGTTCTTC,CASTRKLGTGDNEQFF,TRBJ2-1,-,TRBD1,TRBV19
TGCAGCGCCCATCAGGGGGGCACTGAAGCTTTCTTT,CSAHQGGTEAFF,TRBJ1-1,-,TRBD1,TRBV29-1
TGCGCCAGCAGCCAAGACCGGGAAACGCAGTATTTT,CASSQDRETQYF,TRBJ2-3,-,-,TRBV4-1
TGTGCCAGCAGTTACTCGATTTCTAAAGCTTTCTTT,CASSYSISKAFF,TRBJ1-1,-,-,TRBV6-6
TGTGCCAGCAGTGGCCAGACAGTGAACACTGAAGCTTTCTTT,CASSGQTVNTEAFF,TRBJ1-1,-,-,TRBV6-6
TGTGCCAGCAGCTTAGCGGCGGGAGGGCCCTATGAGCAGTTCTTC,CASSLAAGGPYEQFF,TRBJ2-1,-,TRBD2,TRBV7-2
TGTGCCAGTAGTATCACTGGAGGGCAAAGTGAGCAGTTCTTC,CASSITGGQSEQFF,TRBJ2-1,-,-,TRBV19
TGTGCCAGCAGCGTTCGGGAGGGAGATGAGCAGTTCTTC,CASSVREGDEQFF,TRBJ2-1,-,TRBD2,TRBV9
TGTGCCAGCAGTTTAGATCCGGACTATGGCTACACCTTC,CASSLDPDYGYTF,TRBJ1-2,-,-,TRBV12-3/TRBV12-4
TGTGCCAGCAGCTTGGCTAGCGGGACCAATGAGCAGTTCTTC,CASSLASGTNEQFF,TRBJ2-1,-,TRBD2,TRBV7-3
TGCGCCAGCAGCCAAGTAGCGGGAGGTATGGAGACCCAGTACTTC,CASSQVAGGMETQYF,TRBJ2-5,-,TRBD2,TRBV4-1
TGTGCCAGCAGCCAAGTAATCCACCGGGACAGGGGGTCAGAGACCCAGTACTTC,CASSQVIHRDRGSETQYF,TRBJ2-5,-,TRBD1,TRBV4-2
TGCGCCAGCTGCCTAGACAGGGAGGTCGGGGAGCTGTTTTTT,CASCLDREVGELFF,TRBJ2-2,-,-,TRBV5-1
TGTGCCAGTAGTATCGGACAGGGGGCTATCGAGCAGTACTTC,CASSIGQGAIEQYF,TRBJ2-7,-,TRBD1,TRBV19
TGTGCCAGCAGCTTAGCGGGAGATACGCAGTATTTT,CASSLAGDTQYF,TRBJ2-3,-,-,TRBV11-2
TGTGCCAGCAGCCGAGAATCCACCTATAATTCACCCCTCCACTTT,CASSRESTYNSPLHF,TRBJ1-6,-,-,TRBV2
TGTGCCAGCAGCCTGGCGGGTGCCCTATCCTACGAGCAGTACTTC,CASSLAGALSYEQYF,TRBJ2-7,-,-,TRBV13
TGTGCTAGCAGCTATGGGACAGGACAAGAGACCCAGTACTTC,CASSYGTGQETQYF,TRBJ2-5,-,TRBD1,TRBV7-7
TGTGCCAGCTCACCCTGGACAGGCCCTGCGAACGCGCCCTATGGCTACACCTTC,CASSPWTGPANAPYGYTF,TRBJ1-2,-,TRBD1,TRBV18
TGTGCCAGCAGCTTAGGACTAGCGGGTGGGAAGTTCTTC,CASSLGLAGGKFF,TRBJ2-1,-,TRBD2,TRBV11-2
TGTGCCAGCAGGGGGGAGGGCAACTACGAGCAGTACTTC,CASRGEGNYEQYF,TRBJ2-7,-,TRBD2,TRBV2
TGTGCCAGCAGCGACGGGACAGGGGGCTACGAGCAGTACTTC,CASSDGTGGYEQYF,TRBJ2-7,-,TRBD1,TRBV9
TGTGCCAGCAGCCCGACGGCAGGGGGCATAGACTATGGCTACACCTTC,CASSPTAGGIDYGYTF,TRBJ1-2,few,TRBD1,TRBV5-4